This T cell receptor (beta chain) was captured in a study of T cell clusters in autoimmune cytopenias. Study-level background: A median age of approximately 60 years and mean of approximately 50 years characterized healthy donor controls. Regarding the study as a whole: TRB repertoire shifts in secondary cytopenia and chronic lymphocytic leukemia mostly reflected lymphoma, not autoimmunity.

Germline V lookup: CDR1 DFQATT, CDR2 SNEGSKA (reference sequence). The CDR3 totals 13 residues. Details on this clonotype: The antigen is not known.

Each sample's input was 200 to 300 ng genomic DNA, some 38,000 genome equivalents. Multiplex touch-down PCR amplified TRB using TRB-A and TRB-B pools in one tube. TCRdb reprocessed the multiplex PCR reads and keeps a single row for each CDR3 protein, giving no DNA. This sample lists around 11,000 distinct CDR3 sequences; its ten largest clones have approximately 4.7%. In addition, the sample was reused for a study of T cell repertoires in aging, cancer and after chemotherapy. As that study records: In healthy donors, age-related TCR diversity loss mainly reflected lost richness.

The receptor was isolated from a human donor in good health. The sample comprised peripheral blood. This chain links TRBV20-1 with TRBJ2-1; TCRdb designates TRBD2, a call that cannot be tested without DNA. CDR3 loop: CSALASGGYEQFF.